The entry below describes one T cell receptor beta chain. This CDR3 region has 15 residues. Germline values: CDR1 SGHRS, CDR2 YFSETQ. Trimming removed 0 bases from V and 1 base from J, with 10 bases in between. Measured with immunoSEQ multiplex PCR; TCRdb has only the in-frame clones, and not every one. The sample shows tens of thousands of clones, approximately 90% of them seen only once. The data are from a study of control samples from healthy donors and cancer patients. The sample consisted of blood. The chain joins TRBV5-1 to TRBJ1-1; TRBD1 might be the D (6 bases). The origin of this receptor is a woman in her thirties in good health. The CDR3 DNA is TGCGCCAGCAGCTTGGAGGCCAGGGGGAACACTGAAGCTTTCTTT. Translation gives CASSLEARGNTEAFF. The variable domain in full, completed from reference TRBV5-1 and TRBJ1-1, reads KAGVTQTPRYLIKTRGQQVTLSCSPISGHRSVSWYQQTPGQGLQFLFEYFSETQRNKGNFPGRFSGRQFSNSRSEMNVSTLELGDSALYLCASSLEARGNTEAFFGQGTRLTVV.